The source of this T cell receptor beta chain is a study of B cell selection in AIRE deficiency. Regulatory T cells were sorted as CD4+CD25hiCD127low/negative. Study-wide results and limits: Patient Tconv and Treg cells showed healthy-like TCRBV usage, CDR3 length, diversity.

As originally analysed: Patients' Tregs yielded roughly 5x10^4 distinct TCRbeta sequences; donors' more than 95,000. Clones were sequenced by immunoSEQ multiplex PCR, and TCRdb holds only the in-frame ones, with some missing. V and J calls and clone size follow that table, whereas D and trimming were derived from the DNA. The table includes over 20,000 clones, approximately 92% detected once. The CDR3 consists of 16 residues. Germline V lookup: CDR1 MDHEN, CDR2 SYDVKM. Trimming left V 6 bases short and J 4 bases short, with 19 bases between. As to this clone: The antigen remains unidentified.

This sequence joins TRBV28 and TRBJ1-5; D might be TRBD1 (6 bases). The sequence came from a human donor in good health. The material sequenced was CD4+CD25+ Tregs sorted from PBMCs. The CDR3 reads CASRSGEGDGNQPQHF. CDR3 nucleotides: TGTGCCAGCAGGTCAGGGGAGGGCGATGGTAATCAGCCCCAGCATTTT.